The source of this T cell receptor (beta chain) is a study of cytomegalovirus exposure and HLA in healthy donors. Findings and limits, study-wide: Available immune exposure information covered CMV serostatus only. Later findings reportedly placed an Asian-associated ancestry cluster below the roughly 690-donor mean for N-insertions. From TCR beta sequences, most subjects' HLA-A and HLA-B alleles were reportedly predicted accurately.

Trimming cost V 10 bases and J 4 bases; bases outside gene matches: 11. This CDR3 spans 14 amino acids. Germline V gene lookup returns CDR1 MNHNY and CDR2 SVGAGI (reference sequence). For this clone: Its antigen remains unidentified.

With 60 Vbeta and 13 Jbeta primers, the PCR was carried out. Assay: immunoSEQ multiplex PCR; the TCRdb copy retains only in-frame clones and omits some. Of over 130,000 clones listed, approximately 65% are singletons. The clonotype originates from a woman in her sixties or seventies in good health and CMV-seronegative. Sample: PBMCs. This chain links TRBV6-6 with TRBJ2-7; 9 nucleotides match TRBD2. The CDR3 region has the DNA TGTGCCACCCAGCGGCGGGAGGGCGCGTACGAGCAGTACTTC. Translating it yields CATQRREGAYEQYF.